The sequence of this TCR beta chain was determined in a study of blood T cells in healthy people across ages (dated by TCRdb to the mid-2010s). As for the study more broadly: In model experiments, roughly one uniquely barcoded TCR beta cDNA molecule per two T cells was captured by template switching. To track age-related changes in TCR beta repertoire diversity, the study relied on deep sequencing normalized with unique cDNA molecular identifiers. The donors were split into four age groups: young (average around 16 years), middle-aged (around 37), aged (around 67) and long-lived (more than 80). Donors of different ages were randomly distributed across sequencing lanes to avoid experimental bias. Using the same blood draw, the study looked at two additional independent replicas of 1 million unique cDNA reads for two donors, one aged 18 to 29 and the other aged 80 or older.

As encoded in the germline V gene (reference sequence), CDR1 is DFQATT while CDR2 is SNEGSKA. Unmatched junction bases come to 3, with V trimmed by 4 bases and J by 2 bases. From cysteine to phenylalanine, the CDR3 is 14 amino acids long. Kept here is only the CDR3 DNA, which spans 42 bases and is read in frame from base 1. Paper-wide results and their limitations: Estimates of total diversity based on one million sequenced T cells were considered lower bounds and underestimates. Observed TCR beta diversity per million T cells fell roughly linearly with age, and a significant reduction was already apparent by age roughly 40. Because profiling used bulk unsorted PBMCs, naive and antigen-experienced compartments could not be compared conclusively. Compared with the aged group, the long-lived group had more naive CD4+ T cells, fewer expanded clones and increased TCR diversity, a pattern suggesting age selection. Donor CMV infection status was unknown, potentially confounding age-related changes in expanded clonotypes. There was a strong correlation between observed TCR beta diversity and the percentage of naive T cells measured by flow cytometry.

Preparation of the library involved 5' RACE. Instrument used: Illumina HiSeq 2500. A second PCR of about 7 to 12 cycles was performed with a sample-barcoded 5' primer and a J-beta primer mix. Each TCR beta cDNA molecule received a unique molecular identifier from a template-switch 5' adaptor carrying 12 random nucleotides. Each sample yielded at least 2.5 million CDR3-containing paired-end reads. First-strand cDNA synthesis was performed from all RNA using the Mint cDNA synthesis kit, with priming by a TRBC-specific oligonucleotide. Following uracil-DNA glycosylase treatment, a first 18-cycle PCR with universal primers M1SS and BC2_uni_R was performed on all cDNA. In the paper's pipeline: Normalization of each sample was performed by random selection of 1 million high-quality reads, each carrying a distinct molecular identifier. Instead of being binned into consensus sequences, reads that shared molecular identifiers were thrown out. MiTCR, set to a Q25 quality threshold and the strictest error-elimination algorithm, was used for CDR3 identification, clonotype clustering and error correction. A nonparametric unseen species model with Euler transformation was used to estimate lower-bound total TCR beta diversity. TCRdb's own reprocessing of the public reads used fastp at Q25 and MiXCR and kept productive beta chains. Identical CDR3 proteins give one entry, which carries the most common genes and DNA. For this entry, the V and J calls and clone size follow TCRdb and not the study's own pipeline. The sample profile shows about 1,500,000 distinct CDR3 sequences; roughly 40% of them were found once. The top ten hold approximately 7.9% of the sample.

The 35 to 40 donors, aged about 6 to 100 years, were systemically healthy Caucasian individuals from Russia. Approximately 10 milliliters of peripheral blood were collected from each donor into EDTA-treated Vacutainer tubes. Ficoll-Paque density-gradient centrifugation was used to isolate PBMCs, with at least 7 million obtained per sample. Trizol reagent was used to extract total RNA from the PBMCs, yielding at least 5 micrograms per sample. The percentages of naive CD45RAhigh/CD27high T cells were determined by flow cytometry on a PBMC aliquot from every donor. A remark on this clonotype: Its specific antigen is unknown. No base qualities exist here, and no much larger clone lies one base off it.

The sample taken for sequencing was blood. This sequence originates from a woman aged 18-29 years in good health. The chain is assembled from TRBV20-1 and TRBJ2-5; the junction holds 11 bases that match TRBD1. The nucleotides are TGCAGTGCTACTGGACAGGGGGCACAAGAGACCCAGTACTTC. Translated, it gives CSATGQGAQETQYF.